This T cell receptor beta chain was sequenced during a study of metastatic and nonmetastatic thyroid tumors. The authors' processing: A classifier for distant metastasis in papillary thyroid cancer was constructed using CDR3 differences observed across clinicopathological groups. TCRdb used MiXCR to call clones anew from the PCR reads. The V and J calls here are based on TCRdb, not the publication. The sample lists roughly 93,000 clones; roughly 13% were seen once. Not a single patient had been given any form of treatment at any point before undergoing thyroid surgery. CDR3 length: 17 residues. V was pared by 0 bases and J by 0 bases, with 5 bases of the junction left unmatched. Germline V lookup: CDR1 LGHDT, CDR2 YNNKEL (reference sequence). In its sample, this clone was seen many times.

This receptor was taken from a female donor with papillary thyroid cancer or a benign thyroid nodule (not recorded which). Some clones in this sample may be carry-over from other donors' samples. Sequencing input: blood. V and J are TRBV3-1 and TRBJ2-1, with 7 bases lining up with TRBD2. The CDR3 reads CASSQEGGTNSYNEQFF. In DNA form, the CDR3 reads TGTGCCAGCAGCCAAGAGGGAGGGACCAACTCCTACAATGAGCAGTTCTTC.